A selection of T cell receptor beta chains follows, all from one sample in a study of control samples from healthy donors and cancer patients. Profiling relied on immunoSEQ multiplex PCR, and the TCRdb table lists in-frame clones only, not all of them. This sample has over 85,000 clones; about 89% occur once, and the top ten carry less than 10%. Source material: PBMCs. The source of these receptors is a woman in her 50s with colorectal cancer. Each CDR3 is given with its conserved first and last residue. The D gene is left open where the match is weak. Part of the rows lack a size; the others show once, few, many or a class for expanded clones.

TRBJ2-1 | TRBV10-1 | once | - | CASRDGANNEQFF | TGCGCCAGCAGAGACGGGGCGAACAATGAGCAGTTCTTC
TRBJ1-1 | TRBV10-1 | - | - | CASSDPPNTGIAFF | TGCGCCAGCAGTGATCCTCCTAATACAGGCATAGCTTTCTTT
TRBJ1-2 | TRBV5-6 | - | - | CASSLTGRDYGYTF | TGTGCCAGCAGCTTGACAGGGAGGGACTATGGCTACACCTTC
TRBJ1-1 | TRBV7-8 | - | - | CASSQMVHGAEAFF | TGTGCCAGCAGCCAGATGGTGCATGGCGCTGAAGCTTTCTTT
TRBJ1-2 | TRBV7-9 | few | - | CASSLAGADYGYTF | TGTGCCAGCAGCTTAGCAGGGGCCGACTATGGCTACACCTTC
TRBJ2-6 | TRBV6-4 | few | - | CASSDSPGPSSGANVLTF | TGTGCCAGCAGTGACTCCCCGGGGCCCAGCTCTGGGGCCAACGTCCTGACTTTC
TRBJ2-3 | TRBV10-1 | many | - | CASSELSTPETPTQYF | TGCGCCAGCAGTGAGTTGTCGACACCCGAAACGCCGACGCAGTATTTT
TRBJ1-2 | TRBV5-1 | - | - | CASSLPQDYGYTF | TGCGCCAGCAGCTTGCCTCAGGACTATGGCTACACCTTC
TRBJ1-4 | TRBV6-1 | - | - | CASSEMGTDEKLFF | TGTGCCAGCAGTGAGATGGGGACGGATGAAAAACTGTTTTTT
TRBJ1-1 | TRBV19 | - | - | CASRGVVTEAFF | TGTGCCAGTCGTGGGGTTGTCACTGAAGCTTTCTTT
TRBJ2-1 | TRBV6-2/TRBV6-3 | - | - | CASSLGDGEQFF | TGTGCCAGCAGCCTCGGGGACGGTGAGCAGTTCTTC
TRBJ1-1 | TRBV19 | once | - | CASSIGPRTEAFF | TGTGCCAGTAGTATCGGACCCCGCACTGAAGCTTTCTTT
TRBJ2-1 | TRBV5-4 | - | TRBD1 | CASSQGAGGYNEQFF | TGTGCCAGCAGCCAAGGGGCAGGGGGCTACAATGAGCAGTTCTTC
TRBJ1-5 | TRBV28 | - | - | CASRLRSPGSNQPQHF | TGTGCCAGCAGGCTCCGGAGCCCGGGAAGCAATCAGCCCCAGCATTTT
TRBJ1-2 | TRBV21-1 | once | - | CASSKARRGDGYTF | TGTGCCAGCAGCAAAGCGCGAAGAGGGGACGGCTACACCTTC
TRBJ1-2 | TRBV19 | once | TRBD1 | CASSPRDRPSYGYTF | TGTGCCAGTAGTCCTAGGGACAGGCCCTCCTATGGCTACACCTTC
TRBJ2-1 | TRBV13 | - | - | CASSSRNWLDEQFF | TGTGCCAGCAGCTCAAGGAATTGGTTGGATGAGCAGTTCTTC
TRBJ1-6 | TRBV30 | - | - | CAWSNSRVSSSYNSPLHF | TGTGCCTGGAGTAATTCCAGGGTTTCGAGCTCCTATAATTCACCCCTCCACTTT
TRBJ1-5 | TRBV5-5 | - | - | CASSGTGSNQPQHF | TGTGCCAGCAGCGGCACAGGGTCAAATCAGCCCCAGCATTTT
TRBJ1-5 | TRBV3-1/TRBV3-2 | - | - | CASSQDIGDYQPQHF | TGTGCCAGCAGCCAAGATATAGGGGACTATCAGCCCCAGCATTTT
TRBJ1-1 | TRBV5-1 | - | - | CASSLALGTEAFF | TGCGCCAGCAGCTTGGCCCTCGGCACTGAAGCTTTCTTT
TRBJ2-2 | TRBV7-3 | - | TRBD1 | CASSSRTGLGAGELFF | TGTGCCAGCAGCTCCCGGACAGGATTGGGCGCCGGGGAGCTGTTTTTT
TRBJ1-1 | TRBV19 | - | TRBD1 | CASRGKGGAGAFF | TGTGCCAGTAGGGGTAAAGGGGGCGCGGGAGCTTTCTTT
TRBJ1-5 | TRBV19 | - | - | CASSIIDLSNQPQHF | TGTGCCAGTAGTATAATCGACCTTAGCAATCAGCCCCAGCATTTT
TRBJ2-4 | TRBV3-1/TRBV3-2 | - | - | CASSQRGAKNIQYF | TGTGCCAGCAGCCAAAGGGGGGCCAAAAACATTCAGTACTTC
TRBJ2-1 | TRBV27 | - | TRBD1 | CASSFQGEGNEQFF | TGTGCCAGCAGTTTCCAGGGGGAAGGGAATGAGCAGTTCTTC
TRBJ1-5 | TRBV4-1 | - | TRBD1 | CASSSGQGGNQPQHF | TGCGCCAGCAGCTCTGGACAGGGCGGCAATCAGCCCCAGCATTTT
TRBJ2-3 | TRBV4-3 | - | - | CASSQVKFGPGTDTQYF | TGCGCCAGCAGCCAAGTCAAGTTTGGACCTGGCACAGATACGCAGTATTTT
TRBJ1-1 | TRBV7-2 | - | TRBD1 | CASSLEGAITEAFF | TGTGCCAGCAGCTTGGAGGGGGCCATCACTGAAGCTTTCTTT
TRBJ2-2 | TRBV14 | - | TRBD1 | CASSQQGDAGELFF | TGTGCCAGCAGCCAACAGGGGGACGCCGGGGAGCTGTTTTTT
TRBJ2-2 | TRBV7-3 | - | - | CASSLNPGDTGELFF | TGTGCCAGCAGCTTAAATCCGGGGGACACCGGGGAGCTGTTTTTT
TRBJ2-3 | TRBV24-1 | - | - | CATSDLQDLTDTQYF | TGTGCCACCAGTGATTTGCAAGACCTGACAGATACGCAGTATTTT
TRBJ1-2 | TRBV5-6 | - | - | CASSLNYGYTF | TGTGCCAGCAGCTTGAACTATGGCTACACCTTC
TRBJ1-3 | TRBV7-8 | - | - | CASSLARTLSGNTIYF | TGTGCCAGCAGCTTAGCGCGGACACTCTCTGGAAACACCATATATTTT
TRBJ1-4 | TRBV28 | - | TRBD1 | CASSPGTGPNEKLFF | TGTGCCAGCAGTCCTGGGACAGGTCCTAATGAAAAACTGTTTTTT
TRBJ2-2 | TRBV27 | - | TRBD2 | CASSISSLAGGVTGELFF | TGTGCCAGCAGCATCTCCTCTCTTGCGGGGGGGGTCACCGGGGAGCTGTTTTTT
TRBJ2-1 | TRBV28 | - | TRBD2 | CASSLGGTSGAYEQFF | TGTGCCAGCAGTTTAGGGGGGACTAGCGGGGCCTACGAGCAGTTCTTC
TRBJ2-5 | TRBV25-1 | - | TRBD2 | CASSYWGGLAGRETQYF | TGTGCCAGCAGTTATTGGGGGGGGCTAGCGGGCCGTGAGACCCAGTACTTC
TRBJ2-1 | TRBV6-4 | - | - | CASSVGAGSGDEQFF | TGTGCCAGCAGTGTAGGTGCGGGGTCCGGCGATGAGCAGTTCTTC
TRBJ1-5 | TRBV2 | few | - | CASTEGWGNQPQHF | TGTGCCAGCACCGAAGGGTGGGGCAATCAGCCCCAGCATTTT
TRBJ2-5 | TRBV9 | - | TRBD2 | CASSVAAGLVGETQYF | TGTGCCAGCAGCGTAGCTGCGGGACTAGTAGGAGAGACCCAGTACTTC
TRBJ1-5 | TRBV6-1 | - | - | CASSEGVLQNNQPQHF | TGTGCCAGCAGTGAAGGAGTATTACAGAACAATCAGCCCCAGCATTTT
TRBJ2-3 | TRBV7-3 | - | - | CASSRQGGDTDTQYF | TGTGCCAGCAGCCGGCAGGGGGGAGACACAGATACGCAGTATTTT
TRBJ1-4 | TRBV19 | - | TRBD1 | CASSTLGQGRATNEKLFF | TGTGCCAGTAGTACCCTGGGACAGGGGCGCGCAACTAATGAAAAACTGTTTTTT
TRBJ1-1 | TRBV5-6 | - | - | CASSPGVMGSAEAFF | TGTGCCAGCAGCCCCGGCGTTATGGGAAGCGCTGAAGCTTTCTTT
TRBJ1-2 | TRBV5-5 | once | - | CASSLSTKGYGYTF | TGTGCCAGCAGCTTATCCACAAAGGGCTATGGCTACACCTTC
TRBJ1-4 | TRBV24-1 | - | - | CATSDNGVRGEKLFF | TGTGCCACCAGTGACAATGGGGTTCGTGGTGAAAAACTGTTTTTT
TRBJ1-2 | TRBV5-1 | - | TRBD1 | CASSPGGQGYGYTF | TGCGCCAGCAGCCCGGGGGGACAGGGCTATGGCTACACCTTC
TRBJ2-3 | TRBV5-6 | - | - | CASSLAGRDGLDTQYF | TGTGCCAGCAGCTTGGCGGGCAGGGATGGCCTAGATACGCAGTATTTT
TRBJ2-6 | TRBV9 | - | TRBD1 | CASSVDPQGTGRSSGANVLTF | TGTGCCAGCAGCGTAGACCCCCAGGGGACAGGGCGTAGCTCTGGGGCCAACGTCCTGACTTTC
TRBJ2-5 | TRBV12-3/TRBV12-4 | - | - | CASSPGWETQYF | TGTGCCAGCAGTCCAGGGTGGGAGACCCAGTACTTC
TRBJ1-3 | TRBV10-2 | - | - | CASSGGAGAGNTIYF | TGCGCCAGCAGTGGAGGGGCAGGGGCCGGAAACACCATATATTTT
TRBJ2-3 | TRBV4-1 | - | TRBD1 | CASSQAGGVTDTQYF | TGCGCCAGCAGCCAAGCAGGGGGCGTCACAGATACGCAGTATTTT